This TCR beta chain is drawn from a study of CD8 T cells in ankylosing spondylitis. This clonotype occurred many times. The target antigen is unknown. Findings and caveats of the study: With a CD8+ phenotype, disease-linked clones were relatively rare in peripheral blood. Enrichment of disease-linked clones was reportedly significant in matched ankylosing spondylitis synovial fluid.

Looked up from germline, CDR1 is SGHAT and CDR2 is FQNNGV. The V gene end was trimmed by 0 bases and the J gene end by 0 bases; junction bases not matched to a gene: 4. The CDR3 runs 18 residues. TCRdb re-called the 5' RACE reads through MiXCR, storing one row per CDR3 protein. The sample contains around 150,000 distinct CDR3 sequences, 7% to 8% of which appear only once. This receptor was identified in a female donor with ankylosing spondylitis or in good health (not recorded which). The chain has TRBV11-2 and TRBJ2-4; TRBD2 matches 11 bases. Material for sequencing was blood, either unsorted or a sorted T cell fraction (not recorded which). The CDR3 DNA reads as TGTGCCAGCAGCTTAGATAGCGGGGGGGCCCTAGCCAAAAACATTCAGTACTTC. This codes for CASSLDSGGALAKNIQYF.